Following are 9 T cell receptor beta chains from one sample sequenced in a study of blood T cell repertoires in COVID-19. Method: immunoSEQ multiplex PCR; TCRdb's copy keeps in-frame clones and lacks some. The sample shows more than 110,000 clones, about four fifths of them seen only once. Sequences were obtained from peripheral blood. Every receptor here comes from a human donor in a cohort sampled during active COVID-19.

Regarding this clone: The CDR3 ends on some other residue instead of the conserved phenylalanine or tryptophan, so this is likely a read error. The limits of the CDR3 on the DNA are not certain, so only TCRdb's listed CDR3 is given. This rearrangement joins TRBV4-2 to TRBJ2-4; the table gives TRBD2 as D, unverified against the DNA. Germline V gene sequence: CDR1 LGHNA, CDR2 YNFKEQ. 11 amino acids form the CDR3, both terminal residues included. CDR3 residues: CASSQSGLPLG.

This chain joins TRBV11-2 and TRBJ1-6; D gene uncertain. Germline CDR1 SGHAT, CDR2 FQNNGV. This CDR3 contains 15 residues. The V gene lost 1 base and the J gene lost 9 bases, with 13 bases spanning the gap. The CDR3 DNA follows: TGTGCCAGCAGCTTAGGTCTGACGGCGGCTTCACCCCTCCACTTT. Residues: CASSLGLTAASPLHF.

The chain's CDR3 is CASGGQGTYEQYF. The CDR3, as DNA: TGTGCCAGCGGGGGCCAGGGAACCTACGAGCAGTACTTC. The V and J genes are TRBV25-1 and TRBJ2-7; tentatively, D is TRBD1 (6 bases). V lost 8 bases and J 2 bases, leaving 13 bases between the germline ends. CDR1 and CDR2 from the germline V gene are MGHDK and SYGVNS. This CDR3 spans 13 amino acids.

The CDR3, as DNA: TGCAGCGTTCCTGGACAGGGGAGCTATGGCTACACCTTC. Translated, it gives CSVPGQGSYGYTF. The chain employs TRBV29-1 and TRBJ1-2; the match to TRBD1 covers 9 bases. Germline CDR1 and CDR2: SQVTM and ANQGSEA. V shed 5 bases, J shed 4 bases, and the junction held 5 bases outside the gene matches. This CDR3 is 13 amino acids long.

The genes are TRBV30 and TRBJ2-1; weak D call: TRBD2 (5 bases). With 3 bases removed from V and 6 bases from J, the gap between germline ends came to 15 bases. Per germline, CDR1 GTSNPN and CDR2 SVGIG (reference sequence). This CDR3 is 14 amino acids long. The CDR3: CAWSEGIPLNEQFF. The CDR3 DNA reads TGTGCCTGGAGCGAGGGTATCCCTCTCAATGAGCAGTTCTTC.

The V gene is TRBV28, the J gene TRBJ1-2, with D maybe TRBD1 (5 bases). Germline V CDR1 and CDR2: MDHEN, SYDVKM. CDR3 length: 13 residues. Deletions cut 7 bases from V and 7 bases from J, with 16 bases between. CDR3 sequence (DNA): TGTGCCAGCATGGGGGGGACTCGACTTGGCTACACCTTC. The encoded protein is CASMGGTRLGYTF.

CDR3 loop: CASSYSRTGGLEAFF. The CDR3, as DNA: TGTGCCAGCAGTTACTCGCGGACAGGGGGCCTTGAAGCTTTCTTT. The chain is built from TRBV6-5 and TRBJ1-1; 11 bases match TRBD1. This CDR3 contains 15 residues. CDR1 and CDR2 (germline): MNHEY, SVGAGI. V shed 0 bases, J shed 7 bases, and the junction held 4 bases outside the gene matches.

The chain carries TRBV19 and TRBJ1-6, with a possible D match to TRBD1 (5 bases). Germline CDR1 LNHDA, CDR2 SQIVND (reference sequence). There are 12 residues in the CDR3. Trimming took 3 bases from V and 11 from J, leaving 8 bases between them. CDR3 protein: CASSIPGTPLHF. In nucleotides, the CDR3 is TGTGCCAGTAGTATCCCAGGGACACCCCTCCACTTT.

The chain carries TRBV30 and TRBJ1-1; D is undetermined. The length of the CDR3 is 12 residues. The germline V gene has CDR1 GTSNPN and CDR2 SVGIG (reference sequence). Between the trimmed V and J ends, which lost 1 base and 1 base, there was a span of 4 bases. CDR3 nucleotides: TGTGCCTGGAGTGCCCAGAACACTGAAGCTTTCTTT. As protein: CAWSAQNTEAFF.